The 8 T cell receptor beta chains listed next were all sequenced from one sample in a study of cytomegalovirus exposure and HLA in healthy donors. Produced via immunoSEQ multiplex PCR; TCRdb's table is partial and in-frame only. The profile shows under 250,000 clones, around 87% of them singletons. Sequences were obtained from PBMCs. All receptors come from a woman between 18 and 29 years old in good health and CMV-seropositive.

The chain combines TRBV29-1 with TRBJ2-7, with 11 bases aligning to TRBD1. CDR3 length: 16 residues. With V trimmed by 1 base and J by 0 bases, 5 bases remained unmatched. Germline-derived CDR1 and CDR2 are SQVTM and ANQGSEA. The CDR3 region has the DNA TGCAGCGTTGAAGTGAGAGGACAGGGGGCCTCCTACGAGCAGTACTTC. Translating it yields CSVEVRGQGASYEQYF.

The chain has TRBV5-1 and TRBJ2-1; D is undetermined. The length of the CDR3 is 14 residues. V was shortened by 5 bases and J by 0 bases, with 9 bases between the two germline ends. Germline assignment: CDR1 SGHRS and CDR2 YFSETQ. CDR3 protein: CASRVPSSYNEQFF. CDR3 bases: TGCGCCAGCAGGGTTCCGAGCTCCTACAATGAGCAGTTCTTC.

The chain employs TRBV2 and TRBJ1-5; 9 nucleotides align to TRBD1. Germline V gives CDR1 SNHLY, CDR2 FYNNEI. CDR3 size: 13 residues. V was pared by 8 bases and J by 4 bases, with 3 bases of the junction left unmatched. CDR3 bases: TGTGCCAGCTCCGGACAGGGGAATCAGCCCCAGCATTTT. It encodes CASSGQGNQPQHF. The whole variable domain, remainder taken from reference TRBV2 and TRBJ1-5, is EPEVTQTPSHQVTQMGQEVILRCVPISNHLYFYWYRQILGQKVEFLVSFYNNEISEKSEIFDDQFSVERPDGSNFTLKIRSTKLEDSAMYFCASSGQGNQPQHFGDGTRLSIL.

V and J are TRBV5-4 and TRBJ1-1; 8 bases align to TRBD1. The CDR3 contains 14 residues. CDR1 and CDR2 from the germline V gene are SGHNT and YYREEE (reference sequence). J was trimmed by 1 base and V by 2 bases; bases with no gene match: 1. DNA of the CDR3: TGTGCCAGCAGCTTCAGGGGGCGGAACACTGAAGCTTTCTTT. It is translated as CASSFRGRNTEAFF.

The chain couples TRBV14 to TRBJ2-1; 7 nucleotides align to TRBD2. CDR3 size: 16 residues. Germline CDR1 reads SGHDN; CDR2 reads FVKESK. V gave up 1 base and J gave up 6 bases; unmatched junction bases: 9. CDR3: CASSQGAGRFGNEQFF. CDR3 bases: TGTGCCAGCAGCCAAGGGGCCGGGAGGTTTGGCAATGAGCAGTTCTTC.

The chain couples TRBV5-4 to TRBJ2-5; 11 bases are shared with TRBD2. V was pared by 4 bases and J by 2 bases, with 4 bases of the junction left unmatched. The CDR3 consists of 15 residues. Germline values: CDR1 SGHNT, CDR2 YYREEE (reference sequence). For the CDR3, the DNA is TGTGCCAGCAGCCCCGGGACTAGCGGTCAAGAGACCCAGTACTTC. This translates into CASSPGTSGQETQYF. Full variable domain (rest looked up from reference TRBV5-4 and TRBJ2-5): ETGVTQSPTHLIKTRGQQVTLRCSSQSGHNTVSWYQQALGQGPQFIFQYYREEENGRGNFPPRFSGLQFPNYSSELNVNALELDDSALYLCASSPGTSGQETQYFGPGTRLLVL.

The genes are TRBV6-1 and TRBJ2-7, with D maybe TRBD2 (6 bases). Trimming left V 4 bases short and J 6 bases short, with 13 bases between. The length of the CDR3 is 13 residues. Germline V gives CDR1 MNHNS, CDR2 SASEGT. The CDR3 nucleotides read TGTGCCAGCAGTGCCCCGGGGACTTTCGAGCAGTACTTC. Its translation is CASSAPGTFEQYF.

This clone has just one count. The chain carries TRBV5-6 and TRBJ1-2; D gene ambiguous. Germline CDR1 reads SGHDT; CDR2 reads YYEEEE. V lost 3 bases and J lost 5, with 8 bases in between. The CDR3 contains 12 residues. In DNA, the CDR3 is TGTGCCAGCAGCTCCCCCAGGTATGGCTACACCTTC. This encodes CASSSPRYGYTF. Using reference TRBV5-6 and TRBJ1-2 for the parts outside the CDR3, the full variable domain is DAGVTQSPTHLIKTRGQQVTLRCSPKSGHDTVSWYQQALGQGPQFIFQYYEEEERQRGNFPDRFSGHQFPNYSSELNVNALLLGDSALYLCASSSPRYGYTFGSGTRLTVV.